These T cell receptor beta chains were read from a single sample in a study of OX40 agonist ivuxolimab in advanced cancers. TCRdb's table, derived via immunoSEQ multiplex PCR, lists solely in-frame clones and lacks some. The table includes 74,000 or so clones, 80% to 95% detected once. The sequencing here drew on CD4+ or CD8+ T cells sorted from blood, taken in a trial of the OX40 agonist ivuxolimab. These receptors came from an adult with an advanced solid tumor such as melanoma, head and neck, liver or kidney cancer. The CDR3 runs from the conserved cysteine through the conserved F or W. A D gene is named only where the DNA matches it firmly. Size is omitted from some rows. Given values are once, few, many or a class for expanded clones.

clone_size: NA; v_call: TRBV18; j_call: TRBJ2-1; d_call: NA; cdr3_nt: TGTGCCAGCTCACCCCCGGGGGACCTTCTGGGTGAGCAGTTCTTC; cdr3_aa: CASSPPGDLLGEQFF
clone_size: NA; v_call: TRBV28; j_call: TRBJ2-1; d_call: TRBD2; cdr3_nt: TGTGCCAGCAGCAAAAGAACTAGCGGGAGGGCCGGCAATGAGCAGTTCTTC; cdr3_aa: CASSKRTSGRAGNEQFF
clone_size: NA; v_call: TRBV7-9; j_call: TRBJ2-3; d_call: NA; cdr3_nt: TGTGCCAGCAAGAAAATTAGCACAGATACGCAGTATTTT; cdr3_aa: CASKKISTDTQYF
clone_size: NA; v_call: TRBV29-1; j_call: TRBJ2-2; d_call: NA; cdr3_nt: TGCAGCGTGGGGGGCCCACAGGTTGGGGGCGGGGAGCTGTTTTTT; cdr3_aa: CSVGGPQVGGGELFF
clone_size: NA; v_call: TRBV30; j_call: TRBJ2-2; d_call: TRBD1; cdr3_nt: TGTGCCTGGAGGGACAGGGGCACCGGGGAGCTGTTTTTT; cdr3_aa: CAWRDRGTGELFF
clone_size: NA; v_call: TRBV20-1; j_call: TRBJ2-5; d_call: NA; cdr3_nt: TGCAGTGCTATTGTAGGTGAGACCCAGTACTTC; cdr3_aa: CSAIVGETQYF
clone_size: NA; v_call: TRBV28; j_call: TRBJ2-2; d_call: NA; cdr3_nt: TGTGCCAGCAGTTCCCCGGCGGGCAGGGAACACACCGGGGAGCTGTTTTTT; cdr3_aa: CASSSPAGREHTGELFF
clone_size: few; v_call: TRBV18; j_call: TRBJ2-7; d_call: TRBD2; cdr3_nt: TGTGCCAGCTCACTCCCGGGACTAAACTACGAGCAGTACTTC; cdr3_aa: CASSLPGLNYEQYF
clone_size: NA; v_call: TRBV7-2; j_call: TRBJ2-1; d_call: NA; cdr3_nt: TGTGCCAGCAGCTTTGGTGGGGGGTCTTACAATGAGCAGTTCTTC; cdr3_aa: CASSFGGGSYNEQFF
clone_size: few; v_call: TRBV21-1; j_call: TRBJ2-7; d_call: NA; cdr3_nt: TGTGCCAGCAGCAGTTCAGCGTCGTTCGAGCAGTACTTC; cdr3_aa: CASSSSASFEQYF
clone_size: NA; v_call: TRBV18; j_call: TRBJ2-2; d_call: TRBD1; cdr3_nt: TGTGCCAGCTCACCACCGCGGACAGGCGTGCCCGGGGAGCTGTTTTTT; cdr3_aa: CASSPPRTGVPGELFF
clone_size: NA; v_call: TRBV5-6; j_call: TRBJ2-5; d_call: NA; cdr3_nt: TGTGCCAGCAGCTTTTCCGGGACGCGAGAGACCCAGTACTTC; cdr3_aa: CASSFSGTRETQYF
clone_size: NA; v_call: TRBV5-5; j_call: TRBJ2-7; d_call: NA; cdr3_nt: TGTGCCAGCAGCCGGGACCCCACTACCACGTACGAGCAGTACTTC; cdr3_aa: CASSRDPTTTYEQYF
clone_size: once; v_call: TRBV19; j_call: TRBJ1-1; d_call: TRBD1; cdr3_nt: TGTGCCAGTAGTAGATACAGGGGTATGGACACTGAAGCTTTCTTT; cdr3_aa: CASSRYRGMDTEAFF
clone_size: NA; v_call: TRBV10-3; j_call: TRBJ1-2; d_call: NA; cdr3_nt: TGTGCCATCAGCCCAGGTGGGGGCCCGTATGGCTACACCTTC; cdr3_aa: CAISPGGGPYGYTF
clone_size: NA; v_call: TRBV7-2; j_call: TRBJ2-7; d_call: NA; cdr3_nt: TGTGCCAGCAGCATAACAGGGCCCGGGGACTACGAGCAGTACTTC; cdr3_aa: CASSITGPGDYEQYF
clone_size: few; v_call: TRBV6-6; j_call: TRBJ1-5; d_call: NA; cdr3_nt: TGTGCCAGCAGTTCTGGCAACATTCAGCCCCAGCATTTT; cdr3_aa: CASSSGNIQPQHF
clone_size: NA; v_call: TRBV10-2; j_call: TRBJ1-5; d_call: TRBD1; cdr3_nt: TGCGCCAGCACAACAGGGGGTCACAATCAGCCCCAGCATTTT; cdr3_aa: CASTTGGHNQPQHF
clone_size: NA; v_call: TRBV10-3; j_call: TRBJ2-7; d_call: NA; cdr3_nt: TGTGCCATCAGTGATGGGACGGGAAGAAACTTC; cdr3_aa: CAISDGTGRNF
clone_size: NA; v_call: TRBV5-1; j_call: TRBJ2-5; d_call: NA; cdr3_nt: TGCGCCAGCAGCCCCGGCGTACCCGGTCGAATGGAGACCCAGTACTTC; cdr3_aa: CASSPGVPGRMETQYF
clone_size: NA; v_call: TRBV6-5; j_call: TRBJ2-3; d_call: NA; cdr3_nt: TGTGCCAGCAGTTTCCCTAGCACAGATACGCAGTATTTT; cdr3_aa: CASSFPSTDTQYF
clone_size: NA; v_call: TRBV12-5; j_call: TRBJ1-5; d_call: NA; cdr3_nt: TGTGCTAGTGGACGTCCTGGGGTGGGCAATCAGCCCCAGCATTTT; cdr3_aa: CASGRPGVGNQPQHF
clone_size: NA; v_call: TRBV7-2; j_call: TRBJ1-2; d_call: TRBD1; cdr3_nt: TGTGCCAGCAGCATACAGGGGGCAAGTTCGGGCTACACCTTC; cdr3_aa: CASSIQGASSGYTF
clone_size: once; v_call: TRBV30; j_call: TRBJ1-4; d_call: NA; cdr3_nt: TGTGCCTGGAGTCCCGAGTGGACCCGTGGGGAAAAACTGTTTTTT; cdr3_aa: CAWSPEWTRGEKLFF
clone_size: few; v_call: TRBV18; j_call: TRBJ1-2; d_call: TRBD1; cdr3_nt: TGTGCCAGCTCACCGCAGAGACCGGGACAGTCGGATGGCTACACCTTC; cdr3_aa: CASSPQRPGQSDGYTF
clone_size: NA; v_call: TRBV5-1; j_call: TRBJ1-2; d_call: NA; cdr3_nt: TGCGCCAGCAGCCCCGGGCAATCGACCCATGGCTACACCTTC; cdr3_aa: CASSPGQSTHGYTF
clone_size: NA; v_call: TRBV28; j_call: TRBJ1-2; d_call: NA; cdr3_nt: TGTGCCAGCAAAGGGTCACAGCTCTATAATCCGAAGGGCTACACCTTC; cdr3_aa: CASKGSQLYNPKGYTF
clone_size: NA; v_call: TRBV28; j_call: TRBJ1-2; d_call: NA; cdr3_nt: TGTGCCAGCAGCCCGGGAGCATCTAGAGGCTACACCTTC; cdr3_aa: CASSPGASRGYTF
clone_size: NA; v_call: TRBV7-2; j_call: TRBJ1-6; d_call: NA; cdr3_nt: TGTGCCAGCAGCTTAATTTCGGCGAGCTCCTATAATTCACCCCTCCACTTT; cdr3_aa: CASSLISASSYNSPLHF
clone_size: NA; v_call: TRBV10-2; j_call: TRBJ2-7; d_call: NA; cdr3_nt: TGCGCCAGCAGTGAGCTCCGGCCAATGGGCAGGGGTTTCGAGCAGTACTTC; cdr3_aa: CASSELRPMGRGFEQYF
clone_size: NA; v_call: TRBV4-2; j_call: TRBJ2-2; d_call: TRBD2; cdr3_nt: TGTGCCAGCAGCCCTAGCGGGGGGGACGCCGGGGAGCTGTTTTTT; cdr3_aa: CASSPSGGDAGELFF
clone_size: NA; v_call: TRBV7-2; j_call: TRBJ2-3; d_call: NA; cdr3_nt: TGTGCCAGCAGCTTAGATGGGAGGACAGATACGCAGTATTTT; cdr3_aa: CASSLDGRTDTQYF
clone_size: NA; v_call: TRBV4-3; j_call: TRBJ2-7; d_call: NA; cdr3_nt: TGCGCCAGCAGCCAAGTTATGGGCGGGAACACTTACGAGCAGTACTTC; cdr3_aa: CASSQVMGGNTYEQYF
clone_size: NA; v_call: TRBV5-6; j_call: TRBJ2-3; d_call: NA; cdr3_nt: TGTGCCAGCAGCTTGGACAGGGCGGGATCGGGGACAGATACGCAGTATTTT; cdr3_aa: CASSLDRAGSGTDTQYF